This T cell receptor beta chain is from a study of cytomegalovirus exposure and HLA in healthy donors. Findings of the study overall: Follow-up analysis later connected one missense variant in DCLRE1C with trimming of TCR beta V- and J-genes. Donors were assumed by presence/absence analyses to have roughly uniform sequencing depth. According to an earlier analysis, most TCR beta V segments yielded productive rearrangements about 87% or about 30% of the time.

Donors showed nominal health when sampled, although they likely had unrecorded immune exposures. The CDR3 length is 15 residues. V shed 5 bases and J shed 8 bases, with 19 bases lying between them. CDR1 and CDR2 (germline): SGHVS, FNYEAQ. As to this clone: Its cognate antigen is unknown.

Primers included in the PCR were 60 Vbeta and 13 Jbeta primers. Here immunoSEQ multiplex PCR was the method, and the copy in TCRdb shows in-frame clones only, minus some. The sample records approximately 280,000 clones, about 87% being singletons. The sequenced sample consisted of PBMCs. The V and J genes are TRBV7-6 and TRBJ1-5, with TRBD1 as a possible D gene (6 bases). The source is a woman between 18 and 29 years old in good health and CMV-seronegative. As DNA, the CDR3 is TGTGCCAGCAGCCCGACAGGCGGCATAAGGGAGCCCCAGCATTTT. It encodes CASSPTGGIREPQHF.